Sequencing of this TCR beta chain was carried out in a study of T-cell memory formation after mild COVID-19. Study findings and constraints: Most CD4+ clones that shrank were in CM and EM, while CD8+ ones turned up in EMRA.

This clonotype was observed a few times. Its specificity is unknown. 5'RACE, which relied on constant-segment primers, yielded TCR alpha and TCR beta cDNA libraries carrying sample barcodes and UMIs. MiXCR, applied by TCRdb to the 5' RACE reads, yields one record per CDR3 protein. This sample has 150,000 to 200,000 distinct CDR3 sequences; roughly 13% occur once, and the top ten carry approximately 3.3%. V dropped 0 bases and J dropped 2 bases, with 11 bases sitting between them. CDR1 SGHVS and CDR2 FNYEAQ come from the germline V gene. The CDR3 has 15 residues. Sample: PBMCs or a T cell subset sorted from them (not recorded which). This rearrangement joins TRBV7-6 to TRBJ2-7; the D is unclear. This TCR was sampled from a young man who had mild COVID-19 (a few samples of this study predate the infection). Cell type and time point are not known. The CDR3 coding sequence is TGTGCCAGCAGCTTAGCGGTGGGGTGGACCTACGAGCAGTACGTC. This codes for CASSLAVGWTYEQYV.